This T cell receptor beta chain was captured in a study of blood T cell repertoires in COVID-19. As for the study in general: Some COVID-19 samples were acute and others convalescent; all came from the United States, Italy and Spain. T cells, B-cell-depleted T cells, or PBMCs supplied cDNA or gDNA.

The repertoire was sequenced with immunoSEQ multiplex PCR; TCRdb's copy has only in-frame clones and lacks some. Here the sample spans some 180,000 clones, nearly 90% being singletons. CDR1 and CDR2 from the germline V gene are SGHRS and YFSETQ. The CDR3 runs 14 residues. V was cut by 5 bases and J by 1 base, with 10 bases left in between. The sequence was obtained from a man aged 55-75 years with active or convalescent COVID-19. The sample consisted of peripheral blood. J is TRBJ2-1 and V is TRBV5-1; TRBD2 might be the D (6 bases). CDR3 protein: CASRDAGSYNEQFF. In DNA, the CDR3 is TGCGCCAGCAGAGACGCGGGGTCCTACAATGAGCAGTTCTTC.